This T cell receptor beta chain was sequenced for a study of tumor T cells in aggressive B-cell lymphoma. Libraries were prepared by immunoSEQ multiplex PCR; TCRdb keeps only in-frame clonotypes and omits some of them. The table records some 460 clones, roughly 91% of them present only once. Germline CDR1 reads SGDLS; CDR2 reads YYNGEE. Deletions cut 4 bases from V and 6 bases from J, with 20 bases between. CDR3 length: 16 residues. The rearrangement links TRBV9 to TRBJ2-1; D is possibly TRBD1 (6 bases). The source is an adult with diffuse large B cell lymphoma. The sample taken for sequencing was tumor tissue. The CDR3 nucleotides read TGTGCCAGCAGCCAAAAGGGGGTAGGGTCTCTCAATGAGCAGTTCTTC. Protein product: CASSQKGVGSLNEQFF.